The clone carrying this T cell receptor (beta chain) has just one count. Its antigen is not identified. Patients were excluded for autoimmune disease history or systemic immunosuppression. Assay: immunoSEQ multiplex PCR; the TCRdb copy retains only in-frame clones and omits some. The sample contains roughly 70,000 clones, about nine tenths of which appear only once. The data originate from a study of OX40 agonist ivuxolimab in advanced cancers. The study's findings and limits: Also present in some nonresponders was a low level of normalized T-cell clonal expansion. There were, on average, more expanded clones in CD8+ T cells than in CD4+. In the 0.1 to 3.0 mg/kg range, CD4+ and CD8+ blood T cells had expanded clonally by week 6.

This specimen was CD4+ or CD8+ T cells sorted from blood, taken in a trial of the OX40 agonist ivuxolimab. The receptor comes from an adult with an advanced solid tumor such as melanoma, head and neck, liver or kidney cancer.

The CDR3 region has the DNA TGTGCCAGCAGTTTTCCGGGACAGGGGACCTATGGCTACACCTTC. Translated, it gives CASSFPGQGTYGYTF. This chain joins TRBV28 and TRBJ1-2; 10 bases agree with TRBD1. Germline V CDR1 and CDR2: MDHEN, SYDVKM. Trimming removed 3 bases from V and 4 bases from J; junction bases left unmatched: 5. The length of the CDR3 is 15 residues.